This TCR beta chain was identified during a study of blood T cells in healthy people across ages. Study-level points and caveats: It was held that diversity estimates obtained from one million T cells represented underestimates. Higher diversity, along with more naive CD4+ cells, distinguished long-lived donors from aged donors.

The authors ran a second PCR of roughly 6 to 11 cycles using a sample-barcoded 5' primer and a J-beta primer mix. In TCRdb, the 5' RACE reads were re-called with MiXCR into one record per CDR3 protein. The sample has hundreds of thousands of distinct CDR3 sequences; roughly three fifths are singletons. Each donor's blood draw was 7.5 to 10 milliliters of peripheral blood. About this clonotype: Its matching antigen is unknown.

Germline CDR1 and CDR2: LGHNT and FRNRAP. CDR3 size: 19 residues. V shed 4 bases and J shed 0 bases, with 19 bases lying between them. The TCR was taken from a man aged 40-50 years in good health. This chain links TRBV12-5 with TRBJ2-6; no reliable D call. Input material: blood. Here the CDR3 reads CASGSWLQPPFSGANVLTF. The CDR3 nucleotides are TGTGCTAGTGGTTCTTGGTTACAGCCCCCATTCTCTGGGGCCAACGTCCTGACTTTC.